The rows below give T cell receptor beta chains drawn from one sample of a study of cytotoxic CD8 clonotypes in ibrutinib-treated CLL. The table came from immunoSEQ multiplex PCR; TCRdb's copy has only in-frame clones and leaves some out. This repertoire shows roughly 15,000 clones, around 61% found once; its top ten account for roughly an eighth. This specimen consisted of PBMCs, obtained before ibrutinib treatment. All receptors come from a human donor with chronic lymphocytic leukemia. CDR3s include the opening cysteine and the closing phenylalanine or tryptophan. The D gene is left open where the match is weak. Expanded clones get a size class; other rows say once, few or many, or leave the size out.

d_call	v_call	j_call	clone_size	cdr3_nt	cdr3_aa
-	TRBV5-6	TRBJ1-1	-	TGTGCCAGCTCAAGGAGATTGAACACTGAAGCTTTCTTT	CASSRRLNTEAFF
TRBD1	TRBV6-9	TRBJ1-2	once	TGTGCCAGCAGTTATACAGGGGATCGTGGCTACACCTTC	CASSYTGDRGYTF
TRBD1	TRBV5-1	TRBJ2-7	few	TGCGCCAGCAGCTTGTGGGGGACAGAAAATGAGCAGTACTTC	CASSLWGTENEQYF
TRBD2	TRBV7-8	TRBJ2-3	-	TGTGCCAGCAGCATCATCGGCGGGAGGCAGGGGATAGATACGCAGTATTTT	CASSIIGGRQGIDTQYF
-	TRBV30	TRBJ1-1	-	TGTGCCTGGACTCTACAAGGAGACACTGAAGCTTTCTTT	CAWTLQGDTEAFF
TRBD2	TRBV30	TRBJ2-5	-	TGTGCCTGGAGTGTACACCTAGGTAGTGGGAGGGCTCTTCAGACCCAGTACTTC	CAWSVHLGSGRALQTQYF
-	TRBV6-1	TRBJ2-4	few	TGTGCCAGCAGTGGCTCAGGAGGGAAAGCCAAAAACATTCAGTACTTC	CASSGSGGKAKNIQYF
-	TRBV4-1	TRBJ2-6	-	TGCGCCAGCAGCCAAGGTTCCTCTGGGGCCAACGTCCTGACTTTC	CASSQGSSGANVLTF
-	TRBV15	TRBJ1-5	medium-sized	TGTGCCACCAGCAGAGATTGGATCCCCGGGCAGGGACGAAATCAGCCCCAGCATTTT	CATSRDWIPGQGRNQPQHF
TRBD1	TRBV19	TRBJ1-5	once	TGTGCCAGTAGTATCTCCCACCGGGACAGGCGGAGAACGAGCAATCAGCCCCAGCATTTT	CASSISHRDRRRTSNQPQHF
-	TRBV2	TRBJ2-6	-	TGTGCCAGCAGTGTATGGGCAAGCTCTGGGGCCAACGTCCTGACTTTC	CASSVWASSGANVLTF
-	TRBV28	TRBJ2-3	-	TGTGCCAGCAGGAGGGGGCGGGGGGACACAGATACGCAGTATTTT	CASRRGRGDTDTQYF
TRBD1	TRBV11-2	TRBJ2-1	-	TGTGCCAGCAGCTTAGATCCCGGACAGGGGCCCTACAATGAGCAGTTCTTC	CASSLDPGQGPYNEQFF
-	TRBV14	TRBJ2-1	few	TGTGCCAGCAACAAGGGGGTGGGGGAGCAGTTCTTC	CASNKGVGEQFF
-	TRBV5-1	TRBJ1-4	-	TGCGCCAGCAGCTTGGCCGCCACGGGGAATGAAAAACTGTTTTTT	CASSLAATGNEKLFF
TRBD1	TRBV15	TRBJ2-3	-	TGTGCCACCAGCAGGGGACAGGGTGGAACAGATACGCAGTATTTT	CATSRGQGGTDTQYF
-	TRBV6-1	TRBJ2-5	medium-sized	TGTGCCAGCAGTCAAATGGGACTCGAAGAGACCCAGTACTTC	CASSQMGLEETQYF
-	TRBV6-5	TRBJ2-2	few	TGTGCCAGCAGTCACCGAGCGGACACCGGGGAGCTGTTTTTT	CASSHRADTGELFF
-	TRBV30	TRBJ1-3	few	TGTGCCTGGAAGTACAGTGGGGCCACCATATATTTT	CAWKYSGATIYF
-	TRBV7-2	TRBJ2-5	-	TGTGCCAGCAGCTTACCTGGGACTCCTCAAGAGACCCAGTACTTC	CASSLPGTPQETQYF
-	TRBV27	TRBJ1-1	-	TGTGCCAGCGCAGACAGGCACACTGAAGCTTTCTTT	CASADRHTEAFF
TRBD2	TRBV28	TRBJ2-3	-	TGTGCCAGCAGTCCCTTAGCGGGTCGTGGAGATACGCAGTATTTT	CASSPLAGRGDTQYF
-	TRBV2	TRBJ2-3	few	TGTGCCAGCAGTGGGTTGACAGTTGTAGGCACAGATACGCAGTATTTT	CASSGLTVVGTDTQYF
-	TRBV27	TRBJ2-7	-	TGTGCCAGCAGTTTATCCCCCGCCTACGAGCAGTACTTC	CASSLSPAYEQYF
TRBD1	TRBV5-6	TRBJ1-1	once	TGTGCCAGCAGCTTGCGCAGGGGGGACACTGAAGCTTTCTTT	CASSLRRGDTEAFF
-	TRBV28	TRBJ1-2	few	TGTGCCAGCAGTTTAAACAAAGCGAGCTACACCTTC	CASSLNKASYTF
TRBD2	TRBV19	TRBJ2-3	-	TGTGCCAGTAGTATCCGGGGGACTAGCCTACGCACAGATACGCAGTATTTT	CASSIRGTSLRTDTQYF
TRBD2	TRBV5-1	TRBJ2-3	-	TGCGCCAGCAGCCAGGGGACTAGCGGGACCACATTCACAGATACGCAGTATTTT	CASSQGTSGTTFTDTQYF
-	TRBV18	TRBJ2-5	-	TGTGCCAGCTCCCTTGTCCCGGGTTCAGAGACCCAGTACTTC	CASSLVPGSETQYF
-	TRBV5-5	TRBJ2-2	few	TGTGCCAGCAGGCCAACATCGAGCACCGGGGAGCTGTTTTTT	CASRPTSSTGELFF
-	TRBV5-1	TRBJ2-5	-	TGCGCCAGCAGCACTTTGCAAGAGACCCAGTACTTC	CASSTLQETQYF
-	TRBV19	TRBJ1-1	few	TGTGCCAGCCAACGGGGGTCCAACACTGAAGCTTTCTTT	CASQRGSNTEAFF
TRBD2	TRBV5-4	TRBJ2-3	-	TGTGCCAGCAGCTTGGTCGGACTAGCGGGAACAGATACGCAGTATTTT	CASSLVGLAGTDTQYF
TRBD2	TRBV4-1	TRBJ2-2	-	TGCGCCAGCAGCCAAGATTTTCTCGCGGGGGTATTTCCCGGGTCGGAGCTGTTTTTT	CASSQDFLAGVFPGSELFF
-	TRBV6-5	TRBJ2-3	-	TGTGCCAGCGCGAGAGACTGGGGGGATACGCAGTATTTT	CASARDWGDTQYF
-	TRBV6-1	TRBJ2-7	-	TGTGCCAGCAGTGTGGAAGGTTACGAGCAGTACTTC	CASSVEGYEQYF
-	TRBV2	TRBJ2-5	few	TGTGCCAGCAGTGATTTGCAGGAGACCCAGTACTTC	CASSDLQETQYF
TRBD1	TRBV9	TRBJ2-7	few	TGTGCCAGCAGCAGACGACAGGGCTCCGAGCAGTACTTC	CASSRRQGSEQYF
-	TRBV7-9	TRBJ2-5	-	TGTGCCAGCAGCTTAAGCACTGGTGGGGAGACCCAGTACTTC	CASSLSTGGETQYF
-	TRBV19	TRBJ2-3	-	TGTGCCAGTAGTATCCGGCAGGGTTCAGATACGCAGTATTTT	CASSIRQGSDTQYF
-	TRBV7-9	TRBJ1-1	medium-sized	TGTGCCAGCAGCTCGCCCAACAGGGAATGGACTGAAGCTTTCTTT	CASSSPNREWTEAFF